Listed below are T cell receptor beta chains from one sample, sequenced in a study of radiotherapy plus CTLA-4 blockade in lung cancer. Assay: immunoSEQ multiplex PCR; the TCRdb copy retains only in-frame clones and omits some. Of about 88,000 clones in the sample, approximately 79% were seen once. The sequencing here drew on peripheral blood, taken from a patient treated with radiotherapy plus ipilimumab. The receptors come from a human donor with non-small cell lung cancer that progressed on radiotherapy plus ipilimumab. Both conserved end residues are part of each CDR3. A D gene is named only where the DNA matches it firmly. Clone size appears in some rows only: once, few, many, or a class for an expanded clone.

j_call | v_call | clone_size | d_call | cdr3_nt | cdr3_aa
TRBJ2-3 | TRBV7-2 | many | TRBD2 | TGTGCCAGCAGCCCCACACTAGCGGTAGATACGCAGTATTTT | CASSPTLAVDTQYF
TRBJ2-4 | TRBV9 | - | - | TGTGCCAGCAGCGTAGACGACTTGAAAAACATTCAGTACTTC | CASSVDDLKNIQYF
TRBJ2-7 | TRBV6-1 | - | TRBD1 | TGTGCCACCTTACAGGGGCTTCTCTACGAGCAGTACTTC | CATLQGLLYEQYF
TRBJ2-3 | TRBV27 | - | - | TGTGCCAGCAGTTGGGGGGGCGGCACAGATACGCAGTATTTT | CASSWGGGTDTQYF
TRBJ2-3 | TRBV7-9 | - | TRBD1 | TGTGCCAGCAGTTCCACAGGGGGTACCACAGATACGCAGTATTTT | CASSSTGGTTDTQYF
TRBJ1-5 | TRBV28 | - | - | TGTGCCAGCAGTTTATCGGCAGCGACGGGGCCCCAGCATTTT | CASSLSAATGPQHF
TRBJ1-2 | TRBV19 | many | - | TGTGCCAGTAGCCAGCCGCTCTATGGCTACACCTTC | CASSQPLYGYTF
TRBJ2-7 | TRBV6-1 | - | - | TGTGCCAGCACCGACGGATCTTACGAGCAGTACTTC | CASTDGSYEQYF
TRBJ1-2 | TRBV5-4 | once | - | TGTGCCAGCAGCCCAAGGGGACAAAGCCTCTATGGCTACACCTTC | CASSPRGQSLYGYTF
TRBJ1-5 | TRBV28 | few | - | TGTGCCAGCAGTTCAAGTGGGGGGGACAATCAGCCCCAGCATTTT | CASSSSGGDNQPQHF
TRBJ2-1 | TRBV27 | - | - | TGTGCCAGCAGTTGGACAGCCGACAATGAGCAGTTCTTC | CASSWTADNEQFF
TRBJ1-1 | TRBV19 | - | - | TGTGCCAGTAGGACTGTGAACACTGAAGCTTTCTTT | CASRTVNTEAFF
TRBJ2-7 | TRBV5-4 | - | TRBD2 | TGTGCCAGCAGCTTGTTCGGGAGGGACGAGCAGTACTTC | CASSLFGRDEQYF
TRBJ2-1 | TRBV6-1 | few | TRBD2 | TGTGCCAGCAGTGAGAGCGGGAGTAGGATCGATGAGCAGTTCTTC | CASSESGSRIDEQFF
TRBJ2-2 | TRBV5-1 | - | - | TGCGCCAGCAGCTTTGGCACCGGGGAGCTGTTTTTT | CASSFGTGELFF
TRBJ2-5 | TRBV4-2 | - | - | TGTGCCAGCAGCCAAGATCGAAACAGCCCAGGGACCCAGTACTTC | CASSQDRNSPGTQYF
TRBJ2-3 | TRBV7-2 | few | - | TGTGCCAGCAGCTTATTTGGCGGCGCTGGCACAGATACGCAGTATTTT | CASSLFGGAGTDTQYF
TRBJ1-2 | TRBV28 | - | TRBD1 | TGTGCCAGCAGAAATGCCGGGACAGAGTATGGCTACACCTTC | CASRNAGTEYGYTF
TRBJ1-2 | TRBV29-1 | many | TRBD1 | TGCAGCGTTGGCGGGGACAGCTATGGCTACACCTTC | CSVGGDSYGYTF
TRBJ2-3 | TRBV2 | - | - | TGTGCCAGCAGACTGACGTCCGCAGATACGCAGTATTTT | CASRLTSADTQYF
TRBJ2-7 | TRBV18 | - | TRBD1 | TGTGCCAGCTCACCAAGGGACAGGGGGCTGGGGGAGCAGTACTTC | CASSPRDRGLGEQYF
TRBJ1-1 | TRBV18 | medium-sized | TRBD1 | TGTGCCAGCTCACCACCGAGGGGACAGACATCGAACACTGAAGCTTTCTTT | CASSPPRGQTSNTEAFF
TRBJ2-7 | TRBV11-3 | - | - | TGTGCCAGCAGCTTAGATATGAGGGACGAGCAGTACTTC | CASSLDMRDEQYF
TRBJ2-7 | TRBV5-3 | - | - | TGTGCCAGATCAGCAGGATTCTACGAGCAGTACTTC | CARSAGFYEQYF
TRBJ2-7 | TRBV7-9 | - | - | TGTGCCAGCAGCTTACCCTTCGACGAGCAGTACTTC | CASSLPFDEQYF
TRBJ2-1 | TRBV10-2 | - | - | TGCGCCAGCACCCCCATGACCGAGCAGTTCTTC | CASTPMTEQFF
TRBJ2-7 | TRBV28 | - | - | TGTGCCAGCAGTCCCCCTGGACAGCGCTCCTACGAGCAGTACTTC | CASSPPGQRSYEQYF
TRBJ2-5 | TRBV6-1 | - | TRBD1 | TGTGCCACCCACCCCGGGACAGGGGGGTCAGAGACCCAGTACTTC | CATHPGTGGSETQYF
TRBJ2-3 | TRBV28 | - | - | TGTGCCAGCAGTTTCATCACCTCGGACCCCACAGATACGCAGTATTTT | CASSFITSDPTDTQYF
TRBJ1-3 | TRBV6-1 | - | - | TGTGCCAGCAGTGAAGCGCTAAGGGGAAACACCATATATTTT | CASSEALRGNTIYF
TRBJ2-7 | TRBV11-3 | - | TRBD1 | TGTGCCAGCAGCCCGGGACAGGGATCCTACGAGCAGTACTTC | CASSPGQGSYEQYF
TRBJ1-4 | TRBV27 | - | - | TGTGCCAGCAGTTTAAGGAGATTTGGGACAACTAATGAAAAACTGTTTTTT | CASSLRRFGTTNEKLFF
TRBJ1-2 | TRBV9 | - | TRBD1 | TGTGCCAGCAGCGTCAGCCAGGGGGCAGGAGGCTACACCTTC | CASSVSQGAGGYTF
TRBJ2-3 | TRBV4-3 | - | - | TGCGCCAGCAGCCCCTTTCATGAAGTAGCGGACCCTACGCAGTATTTT | CASSPFHEVADPTQYF
TRBJ1-5 | TRBV4-1 | - | - | TGCGCCAGCAGCCAAGAAGAGGCCAGAGGGCAGCCCCAGCATTTT | CASSQEEARGQPQHF
TRBJ1-1 | TRBV6-5 | - | TRBD1 | TGTGCCAGCAGGTCCGGGACAGGGAATACTGAAGCTTTCTTT | CASRSGTGNTEAFF
TRBJ1-4 | TRBV11-1 | - | - | TGTGCCAGCAGCTCTTCCCGTTCAAATGAAAAACTGTTTTTT | CASSSSRSNEKLFF
TRBJ1-2 | TRBV4-2 | - | TRBD1 | TGTGCCAGCCGACCGGGACAGGGGGTTTATGGCTACACCTTC | CASRPGQGVYGYTF
TRBJ2-3 | TRBV18 | - | TRBD2 | TGTGCCAGCTCACCAGGGACTAGTAGTACAGATACGCAGTATTTT | CASSPGTSSTDTQYF
TRBJ1-6 | TRBV7-8 | - | - | TGTGCCACGACGGGGGGGAGCTCACCCCTCCACTTT | CATTGGSSPLHF
TRBJ2-3 | TRBV28 | - | TRBD2 | TGTGCCAGCCGGACTAGCGGGGCTAGCACAGATACGCAGTATTTT | CASRTSGASTDTQYF
TRBJ2-1 | TRBV6-1 | - | - | TGTGCCAGCAGTGCGGACTCTGGGATGAAGCAGTTCTTC | CASSADSGMKQFF
TRBJ2-3 | TRBV10-1 | - | - | TGCGCCAGCAGTGAGACCGGGGGAAGCACAGATACGCAGTATTTT | CASSETGGSTDTQYF
TRBJ2-6 | TRBV7-9 | - | - | TGTGCCAGCGGACACAGGGTTTCCGGGGCCAACGTCCTGACTTTC | CASGHRVSGANVLTF
TRBJ2-1 | TRBV28 | - | - | TGTGCCAGCACCCCCCAGTCCCTCACCTTTAATGAGCAGTTCTTC | CASTPQSLTFNEQFF
TRBJ1-5 | TRBV2 | few | - | TGTGCCAGCAGTCGGGAGATGTATCAGCCCCAGCATTTT | CASSREMYQPQHF
TRBJ2-1 | TRBV2 | - | TRBD2 | TGTGCCACCAGCGAGACGGGACTAGGCTTCTACAATGAGCAGTTCTTC | CATSETGLGFYNEQFF
TRBJ2-5 | TRBV6-6 | - | - | TGTGCCAGCAGTCCCTCGGGGGAGAAGACCCAGTACTTC | CASSPSGEKTQYF
TRBJ2-5 | TRBV6-7 | - | - | TGTGCCAGCACACCGGAGGGGCCTAAGAGGGCCCAGTACTTC | CASTPEGPKRAQYF
TRBJ2-3 | TRBV9 | - | - | TGTGCCAGCAGCGTATCTGACCTCGTCACAGATACGCAGTATTTT | CASSVSDLVTDTQYF